Following are 8 T cell receptor beta chains from one sample sequenced in a study of Ad26.COV2.S vaccination and SARS-CoV-2 variants (dated by TCRdb to about 2021). The label giving this sample's treatment or condition can be read as: about 20 received Ad26.COV2.S at low or high dose, single or two shots; 5 received placebo; per-sample allocation not given. Repertoires of vaccine and placebo recipients were sequenced from samples taken on day 63 after the first injection. The library relied on the immunoSEQ multiplex PCR assay. What TCRdb holds here is the immuneACCESS table cut down to in-frame rearrangements. Part of the clones is not present; checked against another copy, under half of the missing clones reflect an unresolved V gene, and the others are unexplained. The sample table lists 240,000 or so clones, approximately 88% of them with a count of one. Of the sample, about 11% falls within the top ten clones.

Sequencing used peripheral blood, obtained in a trial of Ad26.COV2.S vaccine versus placebo. Receptor source: a person aged 18-60 years who received the Ad26.COV2.S COVID-19 vaccine or a placebo.

This chain connects TRBV6-5 to TRBJ2-7; 7 bases agree with TRBD1. Germline trimming cut 0 bases from V and 7 bases from J; bases unmatched to any gene: 9. The CDR3 covers 15 residues. Germline CDR1 MNHEY, CDR2 SVGAGI. The CDR3 DNA follows: TGTGCCAGCAGTTACTCAGACAGGGTGCTAGGGGAGCAGTACTTC. Encoded protein: CASSYSDRVLGEQYF.

The chain recombines TRBV28 with TRBJ1-1; no clear D gene. The CDR3 loop spans 11 amino acids. The V end was cut by 8 bases, the J end by 6 bases, with 10 bases between. Germline CDR1 MDHEN, CDR2 SYDVKM. The CDR3 is CASGSISEAFF. The DNA of the CDR3 is TGTGCCAGCGGCAGCATCTCTGAAGCTTTCTTT.

The chain recombines TRBV2 with TRBJ1-5; D call uncertain. V was trimmed by 1 base and J by 1 base, leaving 11 bases between them. This CDR3 is 16 amino acids long. Germline CDR1 and CDR2: SNHLY and FYNNEI. Written as DNA, the CDR3 is TGTGCCAGCAGTGAAGAGGGAGGGTCGAGCAATCAGCCCCAGCATTTT. Protein sequence: CASSEEGGSSNQPQHF. Full variable domain (missing parts from reference TRBV2 and TRBJ1-5): EPEVTQTPSHQVTQMGQEVILRCVPISNHLYFYWYRQILGQKVEFLVSFYNNEISEKSEIFDDQFSVERPDGSNFTLKIRSTKLEDSAMYFCASSEEGGSSNQPQHFGDGTRLSIL.

This chain uses TRBV29-1 with TRBJ2-3, with D tentatively TRBD2 (6 bases). The CDR3 loop spans 11 amino acids. CDR1 SQVTM and CDR2 ANQGSEA come from the germline V gene. This CDR3 is CVGGNTDTQYF. CDR3 DNA sequence: TGCGTAGGCGGGAACACAGATACGCAGTATTTT.

The chain carries TRBV11-3 and TRBJ2-3; weak D call: TRBD1 (6 bases). The CDR3 spans 13 residues. V dropped 3 bases and J dropped 8 bases, with 12 bases sitting between them. The germline CDR1 and CDR2 sequences are SGHNT and YENEEA. This CDR3 is CASSFKGHPTQYF. As DNA, the CDR3 is TGTGCCAGCAGCTTTAAGGGACACCCTACGCAGTATTTT. Variable domain in full (rest from reference TRBV11-3 and TRBJ2-3): EAGVVQSPRYKIIEKKQPVAFWCNPISGHNTLYWYLQNLGQGPELLIRYENEEAVDDSQLPKDRFSAERLKGVDSTLKIQPAELGDSAVYLCASSFKGHPTQYFGPGTRLTVL.

This chain uses TRBV27 with TRBJ1-3; D ambiguous. Germline CDR1 MNHEY, CDR2 SMNVEV (reference sequence). Trimming pared 8 bases from V and 1 base from J, leaving 15 bases between. There are 15 residues in the CDR3. The CDR3 nucleotides read TGTGCCAGCGGCGATATAGCAATGTCTGGAAACACCATATATTTT. Its translation is CASGDIAMSGNTIYF.

Written as DNA, the CDR3 is TGTGCCAGCAGCTTATTTGGGACAGGGATCTACGAGCAGTACTTC. Translating it yields CASSLFGTGIYEQYF. The chain joins TRBV11-2 to TRBJ2-7; TRBD1 agrees at 9 bases. Germline lookup yields CDR1 SGHAT and CDR2 FQNNGV. The CDR3 is 15 residues long. V shed 2 bases, J shed 3 bases, and the junction held 5 bases outside the gene matches. Full variable domain (rest looked up from reference TRBV11-2 and TRBJ2-7): EAGVAQSPRYKIIEKRQSVAFWCNPISGHATLYWYQQILGQGPKLLIQFQNNGVVDDSQLPKDRFSAERLKGVDSTLKIQPAKLEDSAVYLCASSLFGTGIYEQYFGPGTRLTVT.

This chain joins TRBV7-9 and TRBJ2-3, with 9 nucleotides matching TRBD2. Trimming took 11 bases from V and 4 from J; bases not matched to a gene: 7. CDR3 length: 13 amino acids. Germline CDR1 reads SEHNR; CDR2 reads FQNEAQ (reference sequence). The CDR3 nucleotides are TGTGCCGCCCGGACTAGCGTCCCAGATACGCAGTATTTT. Encoded protein: CAARTSVPDTQYF.